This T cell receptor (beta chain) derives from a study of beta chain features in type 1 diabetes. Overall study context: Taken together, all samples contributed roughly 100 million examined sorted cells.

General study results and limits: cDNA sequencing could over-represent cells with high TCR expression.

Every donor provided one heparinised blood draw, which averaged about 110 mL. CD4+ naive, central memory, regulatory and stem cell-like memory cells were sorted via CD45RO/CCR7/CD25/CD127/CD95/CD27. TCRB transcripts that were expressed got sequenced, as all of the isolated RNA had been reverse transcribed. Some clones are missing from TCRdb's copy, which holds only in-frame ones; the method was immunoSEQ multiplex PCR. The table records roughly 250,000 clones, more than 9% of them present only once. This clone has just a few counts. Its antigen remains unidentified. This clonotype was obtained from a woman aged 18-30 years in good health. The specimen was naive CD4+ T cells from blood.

Here the CDR3 DNA reads TGTGCCAGCAGTTTCCTAGCGGCCAACAATGAGCAGTTCTTC. It codes for CASSFLAANNEQFF. The rearrangement uses TRBV6-5 and TRBJ2-1, with TRBD2 matching over 7 bases. The V gene end was trimmed by 4 bases and the J gene end by 5 bases; junction bases not matched to a gene: 5. CDR1 and CDR2 (germline): MNHEY, SVGAGI. This CDR3 is built from 14 residues.